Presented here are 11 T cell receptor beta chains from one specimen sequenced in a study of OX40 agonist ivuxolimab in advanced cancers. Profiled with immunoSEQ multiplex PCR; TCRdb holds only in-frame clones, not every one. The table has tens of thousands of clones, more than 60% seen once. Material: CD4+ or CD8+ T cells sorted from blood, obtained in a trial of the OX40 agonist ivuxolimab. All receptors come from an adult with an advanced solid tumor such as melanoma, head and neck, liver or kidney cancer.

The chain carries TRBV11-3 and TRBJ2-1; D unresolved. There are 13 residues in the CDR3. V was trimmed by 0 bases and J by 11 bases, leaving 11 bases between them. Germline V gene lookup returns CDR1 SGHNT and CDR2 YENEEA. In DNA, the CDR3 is TGTGCCAGCAGCTTAGATTGGAGAGACAAGCAGTTCTTC. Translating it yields CASSLDWRDKQFF.

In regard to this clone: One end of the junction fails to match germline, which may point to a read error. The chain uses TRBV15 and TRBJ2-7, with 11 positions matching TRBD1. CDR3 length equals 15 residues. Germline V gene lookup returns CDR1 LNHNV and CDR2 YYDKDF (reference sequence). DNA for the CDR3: TGTGCCACCAGCAGAGATGTGGACAGGGGGCGACCTCTTAACTTC. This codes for CATSRDVDRGRPLNF.

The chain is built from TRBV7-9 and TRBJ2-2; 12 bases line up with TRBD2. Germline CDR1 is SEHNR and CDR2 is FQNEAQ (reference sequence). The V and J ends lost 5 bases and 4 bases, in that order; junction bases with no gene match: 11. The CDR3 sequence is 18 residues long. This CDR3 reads CASSTRPTSGGPTGELFF. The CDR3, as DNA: TGTGCCAGCAGCACGCGCCCGACTAGCGGGGGACCCACCGGGGAGCTGTTTTTT.

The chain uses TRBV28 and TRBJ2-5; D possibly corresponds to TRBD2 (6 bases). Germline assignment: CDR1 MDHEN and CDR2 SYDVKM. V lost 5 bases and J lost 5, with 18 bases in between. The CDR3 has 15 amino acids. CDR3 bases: TGTGCCAGCAGTCCCTCCCGGGCGGGATTGGAGACCCAGTACTTC. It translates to CASSPSRAGLETQYF.

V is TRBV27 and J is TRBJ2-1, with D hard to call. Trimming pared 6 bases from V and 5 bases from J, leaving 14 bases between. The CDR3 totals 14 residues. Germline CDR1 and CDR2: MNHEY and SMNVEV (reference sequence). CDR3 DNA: TGTGCCAGCAGCCTGGTGGGGTCGCACAATGAGCAGTTCTTC. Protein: CASSLVGSHNEQFF.

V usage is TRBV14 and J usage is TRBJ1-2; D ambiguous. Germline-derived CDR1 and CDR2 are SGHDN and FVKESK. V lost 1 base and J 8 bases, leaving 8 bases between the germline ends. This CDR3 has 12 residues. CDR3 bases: TGTGCCAGCAGCCAAGTAGAGGGCGGCTACACCTTC. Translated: CASSQVEGGYTF.

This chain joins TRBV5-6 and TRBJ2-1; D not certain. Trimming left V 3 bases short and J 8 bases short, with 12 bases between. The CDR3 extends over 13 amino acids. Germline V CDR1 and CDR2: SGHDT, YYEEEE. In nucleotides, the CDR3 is TGTGCCAGCAGCTCCTCGGGTAGGGATGAGCAGTTCTTC. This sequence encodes CASSSSGRDEQFF.

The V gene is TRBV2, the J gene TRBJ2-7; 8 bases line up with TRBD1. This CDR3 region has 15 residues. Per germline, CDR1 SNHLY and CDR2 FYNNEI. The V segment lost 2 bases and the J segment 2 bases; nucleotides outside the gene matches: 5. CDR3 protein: CASSERAGGAYEQYF. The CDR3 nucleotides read TGTGCCAGCAGTGAAAGGGCAGGGGGCGCCTACGAGCAGTACTTC.

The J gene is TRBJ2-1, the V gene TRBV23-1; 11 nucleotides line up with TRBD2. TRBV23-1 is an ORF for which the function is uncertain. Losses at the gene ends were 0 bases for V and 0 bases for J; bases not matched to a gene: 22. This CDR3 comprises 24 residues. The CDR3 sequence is CASSQSTSGNPLTLTLSSYNEQFF. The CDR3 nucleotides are TGCGCCAGCAGTCAATCGACTAGCGGGAACCCACTAACCCTCACGCTTAGCTCCTACAATGAGCAGTTCTTC.

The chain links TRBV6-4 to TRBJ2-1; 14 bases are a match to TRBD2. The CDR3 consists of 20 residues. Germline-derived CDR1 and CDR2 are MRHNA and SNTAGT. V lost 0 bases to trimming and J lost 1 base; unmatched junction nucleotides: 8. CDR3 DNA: TGTGCCAGCAGTGACTCGGTCGGGACTAGCGGGGGTTGGTCCTACAATGAGCAGTTCTTC. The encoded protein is CASSDSVGTSGGWSYNEQFF.

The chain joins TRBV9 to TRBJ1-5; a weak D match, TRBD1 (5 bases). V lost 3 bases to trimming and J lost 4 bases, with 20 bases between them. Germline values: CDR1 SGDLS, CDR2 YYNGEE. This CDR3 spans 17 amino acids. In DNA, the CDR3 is TGTGCCAGCAGCGCGGGCACCGGGACGGAAGCGAATCAGCCCCAGCATTTT. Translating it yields CASSAGTGTEANQPQHF.